Presented here are 15 T cell receptor beta chains from one specimen sequenced in a study of blood T cell repertoires in COVID-19 (dated by TCRdb to the early 2020s). The library was built by means of the immunoSEQ multiplex PCR assay. TCRdb stores this immuneACCESS table with in-frame sequences only. Part of the clones is absent; in the studies checked, under half of the shortfall reflects unresolved V genes, and no reason is known for the rest. Here the sample has 85,000 to 90,000 clones; roughly four fifths occur a single time. The ten largest clones capture 0.95% to 1.5% of the sample. Material: peripheral blood. The receptor source for this set is a woman aged 80 or older with acute or convalescent COVID-19.

J is TRBJ1-3 and V is TRBV13, with D unresolved. Trimming took 0 bases from V and 7 from J, leaving 10 bases between them. This CDR3 comprises 14 residues. In germline, CDR1 is PRHDT, CDR2 FYEKMQ (reference sequence). CDR3 nucleotide sequence: TGTGCCAGCAGCTTAGGGGCCATTGTGAACACCATATATTTT. Its protein product is CASSLGAIVNTIYF.

The V and J genes are TRBV10-1 and TRBJ1-5, with D unresolved. In germline, CDR1 is WNHNN, CDR2 SYGVQD (reference sequence). The CDR3 is 12 amino acids. The V gene lost 3 bases and the J gene lost 5 bases, with 5 bases spanning the gap. The DNA of the CDR3 is TGCGCCAGCAGTGACGGGGATCAGCCCCAGCATTTT. This translates into CASSDGDQPQHF.

The CDR3 sequence: CASSVGTETYEQYF. The DNA of the CDR3 is TGTGCCAGCAGTGTTGGGACAGAGACCTACGAGCAGTACTTC. This chain joins TRBV2 and TRBJ2-7, with 7 bases aligning to TRBD1. The trim removed 4 bases at V and 2 bases at J, leaving 5 bases unmatched. The CDR3 covers 14 residues. Germline assignment: CDR1 SNHLY and CDR2 FYNNEI. Supplemented by reference TRBV2 and TRBJ2-7, the full variable domain reads EPEVTQTPSHQVTQMGQEVILRCVPISNHLYFYWYRQILGQKVEFLVSFYNNEISEKSEIFDDQFSVERPDGSNFTLKIRSTKLEDSAMYFCASSVGTETYEQYFGPGTRLTVT.

The chain uses TRBV19 and TRBJ1-4, with 8 bases matching TRBD1. This CDR3 spans 13 amino acids. CDR1 and CDR2 (germline): LNHDA, SQIVND (reference sequence). The V and J ends lost 10 bases and 7 bases, in that order; junction bases with no gene match: 8. CDR3 loop: CATAKTGAEKLFF. In DNA, the CDR3 is TGTGCCACCGCTAAGACAGGGGCTGAAAAACTGTTTTTT.

V and J are TRBV5-1 and TRBJ2-1; 10 bases agree with TRBD2. The CDR3 has 15 residues. V trimming: 1 base; J trimming: 8 bases; junction bases outside the gene matches: 6. Per germline, CDR1 SGHRS and CDR2 YFSETQ. The CDR3 loop is CASSLTSTSGDEQFF. DNA for the CDR3: TGCGCCAGCAGCTTGACCTCCACTAGCGGGGATGAGCAGTTCTTC.

In DNA, the CDR3 is TGCAGTGCTAGTGGGGACAGGGGGCATCAGCGGATGTACGAGCAGTACTTC. Amino acid sequence: CSASGDRGHQRMYEQYF. The genes are TRBV20-1 and TRBJ2-7, with 12 bases that match TRBD1. The ends lost 3 bases at V and 4 bases at J; junction bases unmatched: 13. CDR1 and CDR2 from the germline V gene are DFQATT and SNEGSKA (reference sequence). There are 17 residues in the CDR3.

The chain links TRBV7-9 to TRBJ2-1, with a possible D match to TRBD2 (6 bases). Looked up from germline, CDR1 is SEHNR and CDR2 is FQNEAQ (reference sequence). This CDR3 region has 13 residues. CDR3 region: CATRRDAFNEQFF. The CDR3 coding sequence is TGTGCTACGAGGCGGGATGCTTTCAATGAGCAGTTCTTC.

In its sample, this clone was seen once. The chain couples TRBV24-1 to TRBJ2-5; D remains ambiguous. This CDR3 spans 14 amino acids. Germline CDR1 KGHDR, CDR2 SFDVKD. Trimming took off 4 bases at V and 3 bases at J, with 11 bases between the two ends. The CDR3 loop is CATSDSNRKETQYF. The CDR3 DNA reads as TGTGCCACCAGTGACTCTAATCGAAAAGAGACCCAGTACTTC.

This chain uses TRBV5-4 with TRBJ1-2, with 8 positions matching TRBD1. The CDR3 runs to 16 residues. Germline CDR1 SGHNT, CDR2 YYREEE (reference sequence). Losses at the gene ends were 4 bases for V and 4 bases for J; bases not matched to a gene: 12. CDR3: CASSHPTGAPGYGYTF. The CDR3 region has the DNA TGTGCCAGCAGCCATCCGACAGGGGCCCCAGGCTATGGCTACACCTTC.

This rearrangement joins TRBV5-6 to TRBJ2-7, with 8 positions matching TRBD1. CDR3 length: 14 residues. Per germline, CDR1 SGHDT and CDR2 YYEEEE. The V segment lost 0 bases and the J segment 4 bases; nucleotides outside the gene matches: 3. In DNA form, the CDR3 reads TGTGCCAGCAGCTTGGGGGGGACAGGTTACGAGCAGTACTTC. It yields the protein CASSLGGTGYEQYF.

The chain employs TRBV6-5 and TRBJ2-7; TRBD2 aligns across 9 bases. The ends lost 4 bases at V and 0 bases at J; junction bases unmatched: 1. Germline lookup yields CDR1 MNHEY and CDR2 SVGAGI. The CDR3 contains 14 residues. CDR3 loop: CASSSSGISYEQYF. The DNA of the CDR3 is TGTGCCAGCAGTTCTAGCGGGATCTCCTACGAGCAGTACTTC.

V and J are TRBV28 and TRBJ1-1; 8 nucleotides agree with TRBD1. Germline V gene sequence: CDR1 MDHEN, CDR2 SYDVKM. The junction had 4 bases not matched to a gene; V was cut back by 3 bases and J by 1 base. The CDR3 extends over 15 amino acids. The CDR3 DNA is TGTGCCAGCAGTTTGACAGGGGACCCGAACACTGAAGCTTTCTTT. Translated: CASSLTGDPNTEAFF.

The J gene is TRBJ1-1, the V gene TRBV19, with 9 bases matching TRBD1. The V and J ends lost 7 bases and 4 bases, in that order; junction bases with no gene match: 7. Germline V CDR1 and CDR2: LNHDA, SQIVND (reference sequence). This CDR3 contains 14 residues. As DNA, the CDR3 is TGTGCCAGTACAAAACAGGGGGCCGTCACTGAAGCTTTCTTT. Translated, it gives CASTKQGAVTEAFF.

The rearrangement joins TRBV5-1 to TRBJ1-4, with D maybe TRBD1 (5 bases). Trimming shortened V by 0 bases and J by 4 bases, and 13 bases separated the two germline ends. Germline V gene data show CDR1 as SGHRS and CDR2 as YFSETQ. The CDR3 length is 16 residues. CDR3 in DNA: TGCGCCAGCAGCTTGGGGTCAGGGCTGCGTAATGAAAAACTGTTTTTT. Translation: CASSLGSGLRNEKLFF.

The rearrangement joins TRBV19 to TRBJ2-5; 8 bases map to TRBD1. V shed 6 bases and J 4 bases; nucleotides not matched to a gene: 4. The CDR3 runs 13 residues. Germline CDR1 is LNHDA and CDR2 is SQIVND (reference sequence). CDR3 loop: CASRRTGRETQYF. In nucleotides, the CDR3 is TGTGCCAGTAGACGGACAGGGAGAGAGACCCAGTACTTC.